The sequence of this TCR beta chain was determined in a study of T cell changes during pregnancy in multiple sclerosis. Sequencing was performed with immunoSEQ multiplex PCR; in TCRdb, only in-frame clones are kept and a portion is missing. This sample has 70,000 or so clones; 80% to 95% occur once, and the top ten carry more than 0.4%. In germline, CDR1 is LNHDA, CDR2 SQIVND (reference sequence). This CDR3 is 16 amino acids long. V was pared by 4 bases and J by 1 base, with 16 bases between. The sample in question was CD4+ T cells from peripheral blood mononuclear cells, obtained before pregnancy. This chain uses TRBV19 with TRBJ2-5, with TRBD1 as a possible D gene (5 bases). This receptor was obtained from a female donor with multiple sclerosis, enrolled in a pregnancy study. The CDR3 sequence: CASSKGPRLIQETQYF. CDR3 DNA: TGTGCCAGTAGTAAGGGGCCGAGGCTTATCCAAGAGACCCAGTACTTC.